The sequence of this TCR beta chain was determined in a study of T cells after yellow fever vaccination. About the research overall: The SMART-Seq v4 Ultra Low Input method served to prepare the low-cell-number fractions.

CDR1 is MGHRA and CDR2 is YSYEKL in the germline V gene. This CDR3 is built from 15 residues. V gave up 0 bases and J gave up 0 bases, with 8 bases separating them. It was through 5'RACE template switching that TCR cDNA was made, with a universal primer site and UMIs added. Via MiXCR, TCRdb re-called the 5' RACE reads, giving one row per CDR3 protein. Of under 550,000 distinct CDR3 sequences in the sample, 21% were seen once. This clonotype was observed a few times. Its antigen is currently unknown. Regarding the study as a whole: Some clonotypes were seen in both the CD4 and the CD8 compartments. These made up a small share and likely arose from convergent recombination. Most primary-vaccination clones reappeared after the booster (more than 95% CD4, about 88% CD8).

The source material was PBMCs, sampled roughly 20 days after the first yellow fever vaccination. The sequence derives from a young man who received the YFV17D yellow fever vaccine. The chain couples TRBV4-1 to TRBJ1-1; D is possibly TRBD1 (5 bases). The CDR3: CASSQEGRLNTEAFF. CDR3 DNA sequence: TGCGCCAGCAGCCAAGAGGGACGGTTGAACACTGAAGCTTTCTTT.